This T cell receptor (beta chain) derives from a study of CD8 T cells in Susac syndrome (dated by TCRdb to about 2019). The study in broad terms: Of the Susac syndrome patients who were sequenced, about six had clinically active disease and about eight were in clinical remission. At blood withdrawal, Susac syndrome patients were either therapy-naive, taking corticosteroids (in some cases with IVIg as well), or taking IVIg alone. The study used repertoire sequencing to test whether antigen drove CD8+ T cell activation and differentiation in Susac syndrome.

With regard to this clonotype: This receptor's antigen is unknown. No base qualities exist here, and no much larger clone lies one base off it.

What the authors observed across the whole study: The number of individuals in the TCR sequencing and HLA analysis was recognized as being relatively small. In patients with Susac syndrome, the CD4+ T cell repertoire showed no detectable clonal expansion.

Peripheral blood CD8+ and CD4+ T cells from healthy donors, Susac syndrome patients and multiple sclerosis patients were profiled using high-throughput TCR beta sequencing. Susac syndrome patients met recently defined diagnostic criteria for definite or probable disease. Bulk CD8+ and CD4+ T cells were purified magnetically by negative isolation, whereas CD8+ TEMRA cells were enriched by FACS. Blood was drawn into EDTA tubes, processed within 24 hours, and PBMCs were isolated by density gradient centrifugation. PBMCs intended for TCR sequencing were frozen in liquid nitrogen and were later thawed in a 37 degrees C water bath. A purity of at least 90% was achieved for sorted or isolated CD4+, CD8+ and CD8+ TEMRA cells. Via the germline V gene, CDR1 is SGHVS and CDR2 FNYEAQ. The V end gives up 1 base and the J end 0 bases, leaving 6 bases in the junction not matched to a gene. CDR3 length: 16 amino acids, cysteine to phenylalanine. Only the CDR3 part of the read is kept: 48 bases, read in frame from the first base.

RNA was extracted with the RNeasy kit and about 0.5 to 1 ug was reverse transcribed using random hexamers. TCR beta CDR3 regions were amplified with the immunoSEQ multiplex PCR assay covering 54 Vbeta and 13 Jbeta segments. To correct PCR amplification bias, a synthetic template baseline was used for both primer optimization and computational correction. The original methods were these. Reads were assigned to V, D and J genes according to IMGT and analyzed in immunoSEQ Analyzer, with only productive sequences retained. Clonality was calculated as one minus the Shannon entropy normalized by log2 of the number of productive unique sequences. Public and private clones were assessed among the 100 most prevalent clones of each patient and control. A clone was defined as Susac-specific if it was absent from the healthy and MS cohorts, from roughly 990 published viral clones and from other ImmuneACCESS disease sequences. TCRdb reanalyzed the raw reads on its own, using fastp at Q25 for trimming and MiXCR for clone calling, and kept in-frame beta chains. Rows are unified per CDR3 protein, each entry keeping the most common DNA and genes. These V and J calls originate from TCRdb's pipeline instead of the authors' own analysis. Recorded for this sample are about 240,000 distinct CDR3 sequences; about 96% of them occurred a single time. Around 0.1% of the sample rests with the top ten.

The rearrangement combines TRBV7-6 with TRBJ2-7, and 7 bases in between align with TRBD2. Material for sequencing was CD4+ T cells from PBMCs. The sequence was obtained from a human donor with Susac syndrome. For the CDR3, the sequence is CASSLVASGSSYEQYF. In nucleotide form, the sequence is TGTGCCAGCAGCTTAGTGGCTAGCGGTAGCTCCTACGAGCAGTACTTC.